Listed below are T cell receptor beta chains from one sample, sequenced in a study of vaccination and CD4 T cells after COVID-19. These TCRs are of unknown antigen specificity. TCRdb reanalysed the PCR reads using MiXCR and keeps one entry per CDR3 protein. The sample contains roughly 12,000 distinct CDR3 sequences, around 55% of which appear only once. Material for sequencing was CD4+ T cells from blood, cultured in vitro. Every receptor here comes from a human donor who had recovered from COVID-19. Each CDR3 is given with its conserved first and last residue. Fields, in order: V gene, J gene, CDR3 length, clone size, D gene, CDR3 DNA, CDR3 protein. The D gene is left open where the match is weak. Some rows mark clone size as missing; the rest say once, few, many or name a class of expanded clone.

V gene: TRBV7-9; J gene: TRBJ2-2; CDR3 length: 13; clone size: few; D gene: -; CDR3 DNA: TGTGCCAGCAGCCCGGAGTGGACCGGGGAGCTGTTTTTT; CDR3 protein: CASSPEWTGELFF
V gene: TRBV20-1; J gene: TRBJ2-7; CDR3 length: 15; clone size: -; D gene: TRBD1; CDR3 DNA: TGCAGTGCTTCCCACCCCTCCCCGGACAGGGGAGAGCAGTACTTC; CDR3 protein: CSASHPSPDRGEQYF
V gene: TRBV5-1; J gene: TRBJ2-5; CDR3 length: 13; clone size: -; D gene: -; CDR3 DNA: TGCGCCAGCAGCGGTTTCAGCCAAGAGACCCAGTACTTC; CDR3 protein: CASSGFSQETQYF
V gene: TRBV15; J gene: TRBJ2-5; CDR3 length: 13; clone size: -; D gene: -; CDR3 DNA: TGTGCCACCAGCAGAGACCTCGGGGAGACCCAGTACTTC; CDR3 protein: CATSRDLGETQYF
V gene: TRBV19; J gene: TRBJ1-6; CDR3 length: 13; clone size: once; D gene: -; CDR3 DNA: TGTGCCAGTAGTACTGACACAGATTCACCCCTCCACTTT; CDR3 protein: CASSTDTDSPLHF
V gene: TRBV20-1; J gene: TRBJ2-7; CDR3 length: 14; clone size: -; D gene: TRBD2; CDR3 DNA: TGCAGTGCTACCCGGGAGGGCCCTTTCTACGAGCAGTACTTC; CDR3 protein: CSATREGPFYEQYF
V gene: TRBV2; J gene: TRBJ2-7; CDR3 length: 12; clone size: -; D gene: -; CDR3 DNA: TGTGCCAGCAGTCCCAGAGACTACGAGCAGTACTTC; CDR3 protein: CASSPRDYEQYF
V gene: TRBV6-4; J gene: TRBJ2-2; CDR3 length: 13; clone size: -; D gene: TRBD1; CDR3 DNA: TGTGCCAGCAGTGACTCGGACAGGGGGGAGCTGTTTTTT; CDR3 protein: CASSDSDRGELFF
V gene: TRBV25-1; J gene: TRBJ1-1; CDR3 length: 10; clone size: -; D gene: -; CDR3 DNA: TGTGCCAGCAGTGGGGCTGAAGCTTTCTTT; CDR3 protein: CASSGAEAFF
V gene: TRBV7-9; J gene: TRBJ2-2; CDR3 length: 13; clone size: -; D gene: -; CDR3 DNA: TGTGCCAGCAGCTTACTAGTTACCGGGGAGCTGTTTTTT; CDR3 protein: CASSLLVTGELFF
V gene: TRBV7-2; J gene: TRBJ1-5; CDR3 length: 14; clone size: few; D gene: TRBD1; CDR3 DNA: TGTGCCAGCAGCTATGACAGGGCCGGGCAGCCCCAGCATTTT; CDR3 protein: CASSYDRAGQPQHF
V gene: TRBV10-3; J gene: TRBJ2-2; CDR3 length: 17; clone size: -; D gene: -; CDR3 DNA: TGTGCCATCAGTGTCGGGCGACGGGAGACGGTGGCTGGGGAGCTGTTTTTT; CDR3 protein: CAISVGRRETVAGELFF
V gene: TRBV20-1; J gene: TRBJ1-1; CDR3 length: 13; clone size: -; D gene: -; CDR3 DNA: TGCAGTGCTAGAGTGACAGTGAACACTGAAGCTTTCTTT; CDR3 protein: CSARVTVNTEAFF
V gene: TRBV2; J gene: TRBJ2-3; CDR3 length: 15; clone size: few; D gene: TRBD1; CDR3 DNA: TGTGCCAGCAGTAAGGGACAGATGTCCGTTAATACGCAGTATTTT; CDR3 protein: CASSKGQMSVNTQYF
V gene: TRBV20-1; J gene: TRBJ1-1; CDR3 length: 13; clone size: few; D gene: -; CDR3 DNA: TGCAGTGCCCCCCCAGCAGGGAGGACTGAAGCTTTCTTT; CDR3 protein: CSAPPAGRTEAFF
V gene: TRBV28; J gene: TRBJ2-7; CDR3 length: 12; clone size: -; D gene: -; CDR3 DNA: TGTGCCAGCAGAACCACAGGGACCGAGCAGTACTTC; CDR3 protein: CASRTTGTEQYF
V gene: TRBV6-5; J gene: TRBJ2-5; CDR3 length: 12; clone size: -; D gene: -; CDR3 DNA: TGTGCCAGCAGTTACTCCGGTACGACCCAGTACTTC; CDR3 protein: CASSYSGTTQYF
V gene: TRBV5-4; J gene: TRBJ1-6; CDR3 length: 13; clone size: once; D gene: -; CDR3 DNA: TGTGCCAGCAGCTTCTTGGGGAATTCACCCCTCCACTTT; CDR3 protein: CASSFLGNSPLHF
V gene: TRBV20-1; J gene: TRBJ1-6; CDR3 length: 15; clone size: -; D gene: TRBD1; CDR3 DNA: TGCAGTGCTCCGATCCCGACAGGGGCGACGCGACCCCTCCACTTT; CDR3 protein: CSAPIPTGATRPLHF
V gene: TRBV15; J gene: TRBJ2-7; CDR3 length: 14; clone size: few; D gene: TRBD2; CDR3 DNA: TGTGCCACCAGCGGAGGACTAGGTCCCTACGAGCAGTACTTC; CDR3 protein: CATSGGLGPYEQYF
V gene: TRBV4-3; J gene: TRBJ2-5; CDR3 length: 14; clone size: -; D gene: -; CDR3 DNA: TGCGCCAGCAGCCCCGCGCGGGGACGTGAGACCCAGTACTTC; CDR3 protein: CASSPARGRETQYF
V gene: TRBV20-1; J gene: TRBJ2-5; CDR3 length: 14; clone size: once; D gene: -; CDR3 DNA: TGCAGTGCTTCCCTAGGCGATACGCAAGAGACCCAGTACTTC; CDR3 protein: CSASLGDTQETQYF
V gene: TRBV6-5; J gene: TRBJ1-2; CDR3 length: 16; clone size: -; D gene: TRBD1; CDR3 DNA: TGTGCCAGCAGTTCAGCCGGGACAGGGGCGAACTATGGCTACACCTTC; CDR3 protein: CASSSAGTGANYGYTF
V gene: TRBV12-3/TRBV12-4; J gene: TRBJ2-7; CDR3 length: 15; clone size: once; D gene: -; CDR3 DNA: TGTGCCAGCAGACCACCGGGACTGCCGACCTACGAGCAGTACTTC; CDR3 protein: CASRPPGLPTYEQYF
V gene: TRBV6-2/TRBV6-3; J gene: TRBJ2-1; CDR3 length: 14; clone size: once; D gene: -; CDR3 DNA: TGTGCCAGCAGCCGGTTCCAGGGGAAGGTTGAGCAGTTCTTC; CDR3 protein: CASSRFQGKVEQFF
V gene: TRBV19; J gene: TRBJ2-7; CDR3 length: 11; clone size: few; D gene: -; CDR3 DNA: TGTGCCAGTAGCGAAAGTTTTGAGCAGTACTTC; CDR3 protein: CASSESFEQYF
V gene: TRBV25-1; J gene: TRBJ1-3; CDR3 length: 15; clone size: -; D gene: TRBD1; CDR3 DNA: TGTGCCAGCAGTGACTCCAGACAGGGGGCTGACACCATATATTTT; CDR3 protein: CASSDSRQGADTIYF
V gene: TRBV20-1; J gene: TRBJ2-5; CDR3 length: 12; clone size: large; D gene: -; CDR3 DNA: TGCAGTGATACCAGGTACCAAGAGACCCAGTACTTC; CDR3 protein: CSDTRYQETQYF
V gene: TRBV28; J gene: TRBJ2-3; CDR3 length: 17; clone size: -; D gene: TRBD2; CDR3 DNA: TGTGCCAGCAAGACTAGCGGCATTGGGCCGACGTGGATTACGCAGTATTTT; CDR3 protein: CASKTSGIGPTWITQYF
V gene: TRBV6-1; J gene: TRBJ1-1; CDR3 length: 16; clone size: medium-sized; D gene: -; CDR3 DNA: TGTGCCAGCAGTAGTGCAGCGGGGGCGGGAGGGACTGAAGCTTTCTTT; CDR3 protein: CASSSAAGAGGTEAFF
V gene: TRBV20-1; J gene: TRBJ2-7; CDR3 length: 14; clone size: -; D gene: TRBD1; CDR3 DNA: TGCAGTGCTACCCGGGACAGGGACGTCCACGAGCAGTACTTC; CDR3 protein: CSATRDRDVHEQYF
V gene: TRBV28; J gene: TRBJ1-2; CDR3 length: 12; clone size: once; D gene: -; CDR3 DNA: TGTGCCAGCTTCACGGGGCCAGGGGGCTACACCTTC; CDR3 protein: CASFTGPGGYTF
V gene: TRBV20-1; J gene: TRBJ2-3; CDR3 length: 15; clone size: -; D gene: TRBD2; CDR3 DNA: TGCAGTGCTAAAATAGCGGGAGAGTTGACAGATACGCAGTATTTT; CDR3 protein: CSAKIAGELTDTQYF